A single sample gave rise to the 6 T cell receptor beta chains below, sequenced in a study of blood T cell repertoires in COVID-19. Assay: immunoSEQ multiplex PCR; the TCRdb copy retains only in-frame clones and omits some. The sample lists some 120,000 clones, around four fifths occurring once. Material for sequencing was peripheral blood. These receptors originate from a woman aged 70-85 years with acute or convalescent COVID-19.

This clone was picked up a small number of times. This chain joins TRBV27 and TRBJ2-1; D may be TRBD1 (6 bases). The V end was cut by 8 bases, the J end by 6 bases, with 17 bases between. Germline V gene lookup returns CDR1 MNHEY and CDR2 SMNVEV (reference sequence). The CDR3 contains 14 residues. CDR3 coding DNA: TGTGCCAGCGTTAAACAGGGAGCAAGCAATGAGCAGTTCTTC. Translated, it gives CASVKQGASNEQFF.

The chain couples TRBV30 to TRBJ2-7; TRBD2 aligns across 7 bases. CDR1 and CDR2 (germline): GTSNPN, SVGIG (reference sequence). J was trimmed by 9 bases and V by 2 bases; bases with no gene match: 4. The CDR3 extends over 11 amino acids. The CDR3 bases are TGTGCCTGGAGTCCCTCTAGCGGGCAGTACTTC. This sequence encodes CAWSPSSGQYF.

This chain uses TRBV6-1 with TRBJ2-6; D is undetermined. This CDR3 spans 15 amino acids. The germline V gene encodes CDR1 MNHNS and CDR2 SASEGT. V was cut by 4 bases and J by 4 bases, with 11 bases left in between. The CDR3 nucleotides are TGTGCCAGCAGTGGAGCCTCTATGGGGGCCAACGTCCTGACTTTC. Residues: CASSGASMGANVLTF.

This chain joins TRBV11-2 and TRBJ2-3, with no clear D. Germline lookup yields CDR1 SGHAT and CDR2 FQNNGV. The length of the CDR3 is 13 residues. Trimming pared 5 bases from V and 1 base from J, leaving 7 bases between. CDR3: CASSLERTDTQYF. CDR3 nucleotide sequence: TGTGCCAGCAGCCTGGAGCGCACAGATACGCAGTATTTT.

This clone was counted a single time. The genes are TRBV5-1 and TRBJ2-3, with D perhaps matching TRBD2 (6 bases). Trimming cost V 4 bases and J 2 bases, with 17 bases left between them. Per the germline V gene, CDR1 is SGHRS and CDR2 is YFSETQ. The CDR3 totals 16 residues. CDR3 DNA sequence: TGCGCCAGCAGCGCCGGGGGAGGAGCGATCACAGATACGCAGTATTTT. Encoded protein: CASSAGGGAITDTQYF. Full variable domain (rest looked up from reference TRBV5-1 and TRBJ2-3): KAGVTQTPRYLIKTRGQQVTLSCSPISGHRSVSWYQQTPGQGLQFLFEYFSETQRNKGNFPGRFSGRQFSNSRSEMNVSTLELGDSALYLCASSAGGGAITDTQYFGPGTRLTVL.

The CDR3 loop reads CSAAEGVYEQFF. The DNA of the CDR3 is TGCAGCGCTGCCGAGGGCGTTTATGAGCAGTTCTTC. The chain has TRBV29-1 and TRBJ2-1, with D maybe TRBD2 (5 bases). The V and J ends lost 7 bases and 8 bases respectively, with 15 bases between them. This CDR3 comprises 12 residues. Germline V gives CDR1 SQVTM, CDR2 ANQGSEA.